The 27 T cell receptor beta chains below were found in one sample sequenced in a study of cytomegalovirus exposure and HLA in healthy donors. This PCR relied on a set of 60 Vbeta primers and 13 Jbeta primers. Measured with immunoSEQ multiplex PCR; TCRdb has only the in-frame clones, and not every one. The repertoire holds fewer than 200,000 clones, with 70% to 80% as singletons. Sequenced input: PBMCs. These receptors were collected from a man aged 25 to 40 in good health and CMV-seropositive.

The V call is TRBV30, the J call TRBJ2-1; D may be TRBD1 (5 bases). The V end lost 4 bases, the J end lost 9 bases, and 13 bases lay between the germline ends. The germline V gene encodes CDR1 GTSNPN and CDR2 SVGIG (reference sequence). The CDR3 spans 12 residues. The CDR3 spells CAWTAQGPEQFF. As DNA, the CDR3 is TGTGCCTGGACAGCTCAGGGCCCTGAGCAGTTCTTC.

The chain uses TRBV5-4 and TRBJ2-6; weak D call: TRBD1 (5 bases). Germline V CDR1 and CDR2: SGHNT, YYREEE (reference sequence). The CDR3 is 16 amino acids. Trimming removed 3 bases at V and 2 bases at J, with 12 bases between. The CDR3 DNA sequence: TGTGCCAGCAGCTATCAGGGAATCGCTGGGGCCAACGTCCTGACTTTC. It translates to CASSYQGIAGANVLTF.

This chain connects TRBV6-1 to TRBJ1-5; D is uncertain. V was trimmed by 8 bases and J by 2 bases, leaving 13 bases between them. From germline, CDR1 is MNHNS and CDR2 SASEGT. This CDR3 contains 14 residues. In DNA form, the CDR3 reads TGTGCCAGCTGGCGGATCAGAGGCAATCAGCCCCAGCATTTT. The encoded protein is CASWRIRGNQPQHF.

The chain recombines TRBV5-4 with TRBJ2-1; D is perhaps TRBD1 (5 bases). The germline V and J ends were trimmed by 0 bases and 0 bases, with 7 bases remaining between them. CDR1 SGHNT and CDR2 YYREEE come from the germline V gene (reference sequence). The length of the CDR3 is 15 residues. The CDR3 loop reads CASSLVGASYNEQFF. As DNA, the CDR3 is TGTGCCAGCAGCTTGGTAGGGGCCTCCTACAATGAGCAGTTCTTC.

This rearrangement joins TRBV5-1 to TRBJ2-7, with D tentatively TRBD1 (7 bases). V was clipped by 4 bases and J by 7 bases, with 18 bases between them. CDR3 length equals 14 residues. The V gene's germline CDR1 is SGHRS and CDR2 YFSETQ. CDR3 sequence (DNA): TGCGCCAGCAGCCGCGGGACAGCCCCCGGAGAGCAGTACTTC. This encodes CASSRGTAPGEQYF.

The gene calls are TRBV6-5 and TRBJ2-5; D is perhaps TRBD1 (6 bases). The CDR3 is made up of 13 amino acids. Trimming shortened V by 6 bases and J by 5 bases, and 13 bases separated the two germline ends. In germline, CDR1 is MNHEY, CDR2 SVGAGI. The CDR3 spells CASRSQGWETQYF. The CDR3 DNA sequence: TGTGCCAGCAGATCACAGGGTTGGGAGACCCAGTACTTC.

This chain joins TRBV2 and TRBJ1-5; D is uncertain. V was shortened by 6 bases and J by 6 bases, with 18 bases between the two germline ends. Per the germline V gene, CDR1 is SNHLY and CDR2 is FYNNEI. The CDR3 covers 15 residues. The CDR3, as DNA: TGTGCCAGCAGCGCCTCCTCTGGACTCATTCAGCCCCAGCATTTT. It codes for CASSASSGLIQPQHF.

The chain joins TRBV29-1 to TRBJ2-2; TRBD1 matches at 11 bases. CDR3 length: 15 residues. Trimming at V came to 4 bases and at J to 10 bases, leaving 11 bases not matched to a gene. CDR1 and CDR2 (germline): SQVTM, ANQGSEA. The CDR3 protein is CSVGGRTGGGVELFF. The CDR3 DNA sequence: TGCAGCGTTGGGGGCCGGACAGGGGGCGGAGTGGAGCTGTTTTTT.

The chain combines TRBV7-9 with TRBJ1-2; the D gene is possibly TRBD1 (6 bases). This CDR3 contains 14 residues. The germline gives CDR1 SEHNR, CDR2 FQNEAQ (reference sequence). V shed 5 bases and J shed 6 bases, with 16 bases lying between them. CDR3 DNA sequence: TGTGCCAGCAGCCCATCGGGCAGGGGTCATGGCTACACCTTC. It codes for CASSPSGRGHGYTF.

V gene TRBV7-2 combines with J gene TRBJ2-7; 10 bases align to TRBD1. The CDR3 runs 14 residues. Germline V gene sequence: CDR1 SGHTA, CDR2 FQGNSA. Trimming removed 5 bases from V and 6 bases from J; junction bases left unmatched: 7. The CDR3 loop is CASSKPGQGTEQYF. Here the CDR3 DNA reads TGTGCCAGCAGCAAACCGGGACAGGGGACCGAGCAGTACTTC.

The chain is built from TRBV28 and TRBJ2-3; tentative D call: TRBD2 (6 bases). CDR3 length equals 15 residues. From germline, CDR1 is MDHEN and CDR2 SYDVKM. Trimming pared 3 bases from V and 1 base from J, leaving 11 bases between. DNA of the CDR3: TGTGCCAGCAGTTTGAGGGGCGGGGGCACAGATACGCAGTATTTT. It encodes CASSLRGGGTDTQYF.

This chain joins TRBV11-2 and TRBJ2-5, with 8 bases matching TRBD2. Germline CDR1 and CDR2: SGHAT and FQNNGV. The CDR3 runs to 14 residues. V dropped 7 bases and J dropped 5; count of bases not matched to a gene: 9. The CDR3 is CASTQTGGKETQYF. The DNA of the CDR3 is TGTGCCAGCACCCAGACGGGGGGGAAGGAGACCCAGTACTTC.

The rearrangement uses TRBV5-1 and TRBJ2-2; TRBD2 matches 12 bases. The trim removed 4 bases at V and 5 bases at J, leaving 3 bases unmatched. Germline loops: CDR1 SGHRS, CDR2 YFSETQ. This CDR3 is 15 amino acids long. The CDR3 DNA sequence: TGCGCCAGCAGCGAAGGACTAGCGGGGACCGGGGAGCTGTTTTTT. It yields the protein CASSEGLAGTGELFF.

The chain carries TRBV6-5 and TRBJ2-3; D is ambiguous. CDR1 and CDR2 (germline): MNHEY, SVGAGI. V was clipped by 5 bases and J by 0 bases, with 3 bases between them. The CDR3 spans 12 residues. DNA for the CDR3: TGTGCCAGCAGTCCTAGCACAGATACGCAGTATTTT. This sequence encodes CASSPSTDTQYF.

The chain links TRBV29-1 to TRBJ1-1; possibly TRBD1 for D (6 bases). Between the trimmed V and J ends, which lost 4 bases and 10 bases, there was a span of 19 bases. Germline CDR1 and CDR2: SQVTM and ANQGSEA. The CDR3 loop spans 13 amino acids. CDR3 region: CSVVGILTGGAFF. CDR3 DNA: TGCAGCGTTGTGGGGATTCTGACAGGAGGAGCTTTCTTT.

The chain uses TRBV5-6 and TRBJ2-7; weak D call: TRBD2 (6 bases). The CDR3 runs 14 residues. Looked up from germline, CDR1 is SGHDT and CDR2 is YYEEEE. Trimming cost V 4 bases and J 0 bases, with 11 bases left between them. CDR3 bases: TGTGCCAGCAGCCTGGGACTGCACTCCTACGAGCAGTACTTC. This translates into CASSLGLHSYEQYF.

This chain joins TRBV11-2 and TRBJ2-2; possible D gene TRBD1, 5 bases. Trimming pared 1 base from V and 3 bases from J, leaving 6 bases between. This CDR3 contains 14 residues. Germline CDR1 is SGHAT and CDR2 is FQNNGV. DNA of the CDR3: TGTGCCAGCAGCTTAGGGGGCGACACCGGGGAGCTGTTTTTT. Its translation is CASSLGGDTGELFF.

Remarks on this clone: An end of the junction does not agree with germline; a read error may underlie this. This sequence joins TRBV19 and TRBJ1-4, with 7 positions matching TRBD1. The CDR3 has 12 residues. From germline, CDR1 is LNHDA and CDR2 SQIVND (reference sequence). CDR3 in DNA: TGTGCCAGTACCACAGGGGATGAGAAACTGTTTTTT. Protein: CASTTGDEKLFF. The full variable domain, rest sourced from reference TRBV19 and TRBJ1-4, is DGGITQSPKYLFRKEGQNVTLSCEQNLNHDAMYWYRQDPGQGLRLIYYSQIVNDFQKGDIAEGYSVSREKKESFPLTVTSAQKNPTAFYLCASTTGDEKLFFGSGTQLSVL.

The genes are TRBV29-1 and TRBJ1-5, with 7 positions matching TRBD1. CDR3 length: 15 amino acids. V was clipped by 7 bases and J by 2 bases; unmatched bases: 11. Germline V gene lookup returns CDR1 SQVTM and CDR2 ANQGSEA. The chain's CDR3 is CSATYDREGNQPQHF. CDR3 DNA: TGCAGCGCGACCTACGACAGGGAAGGCAATCAGCCCCAGCATTTT.

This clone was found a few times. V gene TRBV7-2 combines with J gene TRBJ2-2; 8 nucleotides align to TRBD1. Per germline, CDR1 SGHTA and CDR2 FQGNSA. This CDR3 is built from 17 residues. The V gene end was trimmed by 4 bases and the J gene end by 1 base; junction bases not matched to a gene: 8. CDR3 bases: TGTGCCAGCAGCTCCCTGACAGGGGCCATGAACACCGGGGAGCTGTTTTTT. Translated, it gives CASSSLTGAMNTGELFF.

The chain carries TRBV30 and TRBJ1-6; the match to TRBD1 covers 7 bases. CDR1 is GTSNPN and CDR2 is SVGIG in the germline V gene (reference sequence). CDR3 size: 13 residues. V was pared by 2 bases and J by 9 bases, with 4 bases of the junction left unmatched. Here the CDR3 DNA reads TGTGCCTGGAGTCCCCACAGGGGTTCACCCCTCCACTTT. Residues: CAWSPHRGSPLHF.

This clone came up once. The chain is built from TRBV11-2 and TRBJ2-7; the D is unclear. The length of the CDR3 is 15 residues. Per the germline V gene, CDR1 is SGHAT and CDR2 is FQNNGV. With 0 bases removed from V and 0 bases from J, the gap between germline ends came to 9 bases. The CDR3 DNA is TGTGCCAGCAGCTTAGATTCGCGCTACTCCTACGAGCAGTACTTC. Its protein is CASSLDSRYSYEQYF.

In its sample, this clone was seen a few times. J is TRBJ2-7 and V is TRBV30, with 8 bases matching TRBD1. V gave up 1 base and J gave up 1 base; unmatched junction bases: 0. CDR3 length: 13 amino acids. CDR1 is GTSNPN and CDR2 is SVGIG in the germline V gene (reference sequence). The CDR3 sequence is CAWSGDRSYEQYF. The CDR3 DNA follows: TGTGCCTGGAGTGGGGACAGGTCCTACGAGCAGTACTTC.

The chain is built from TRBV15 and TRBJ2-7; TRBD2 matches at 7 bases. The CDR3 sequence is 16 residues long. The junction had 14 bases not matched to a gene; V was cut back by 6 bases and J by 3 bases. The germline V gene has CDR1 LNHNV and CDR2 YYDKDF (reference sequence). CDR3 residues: CATRAVGGSDRYEQYF. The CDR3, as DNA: TGTGCCACCAGGGCCGTGGGAGGGAGTGACCGCTACGAGCAGTACTTC.

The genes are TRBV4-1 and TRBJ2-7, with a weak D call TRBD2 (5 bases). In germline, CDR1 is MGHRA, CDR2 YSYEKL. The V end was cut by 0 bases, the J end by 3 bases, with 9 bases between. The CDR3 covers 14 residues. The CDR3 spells CASSQDTGIYEQYF. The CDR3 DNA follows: TGCGCCAGCAGCCAAGATACGGGGATCTACGAGCAGTACTTC.

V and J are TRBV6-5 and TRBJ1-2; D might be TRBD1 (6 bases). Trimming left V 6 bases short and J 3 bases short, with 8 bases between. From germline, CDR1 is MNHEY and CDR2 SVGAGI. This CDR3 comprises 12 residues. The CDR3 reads CASSGQYYGYTF. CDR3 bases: TGTGCCAGCAGCGGACAGTACTATGGCTACACCTTC.

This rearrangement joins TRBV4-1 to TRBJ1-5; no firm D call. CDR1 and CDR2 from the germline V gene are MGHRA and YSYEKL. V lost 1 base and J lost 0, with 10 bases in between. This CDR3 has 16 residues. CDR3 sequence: CASSQGLGYSNQPQHF. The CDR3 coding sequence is TGCGCCAGCAGCCAAGGACTAGGTTATAGCAATCAGCCCCAGCATTTT.